This T cell receptor (beta chain) was captured in a study of CD8+ T cells in alopecia areata. Looking at the study overall: Tofacitinib lasted 6 to 18 months, then 6 months off drug.

This CDR3 contains 12 residues. The ends were cut back, 3 bases at V and 1 base at J, with 0 bases in the middle. CDR1 and CDR2 (germline): SEHNR, FQNEAQ (reference sequence). This sample's treatment: oral pan-JAK inhibitor, 5-10 mg twice daily. After isolation, RNA underwent reverse transcription to generate cDNA as the sequencing template. The protocol was immunoSEQ multiplex PCR, while the TCRdb copy is restricted to in-frame clones and leaves out a portion. The sample shows approximately 200,000 clones, 55% to 70% of them seen only once. For this clone: The sample carries other DNA sequences with the same CDR3.

This clonotype originated in a human donor with alopecia areata. The sample was CD4+ T cells sorted from blood, taken at week 4, from a patient treated with tofacitinib. The chain recombines TRBV7-9 with TRBJ2-2; D gene ambiguous. The CDR3 coding sequence is TGTGCCAGCAGCTTGAACACCGGGGAGCTGTTTTTT. Translated: CASSLNTGELFF.